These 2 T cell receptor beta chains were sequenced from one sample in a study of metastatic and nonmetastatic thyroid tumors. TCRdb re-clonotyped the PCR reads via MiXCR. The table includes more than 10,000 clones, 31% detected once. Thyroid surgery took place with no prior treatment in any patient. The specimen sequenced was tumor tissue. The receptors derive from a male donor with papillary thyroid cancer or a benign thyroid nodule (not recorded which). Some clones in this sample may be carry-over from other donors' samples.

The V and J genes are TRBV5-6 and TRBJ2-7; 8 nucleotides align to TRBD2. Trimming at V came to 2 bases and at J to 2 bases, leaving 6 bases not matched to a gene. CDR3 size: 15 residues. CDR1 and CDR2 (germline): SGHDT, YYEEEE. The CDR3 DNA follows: TGTGCCAGCAGCTTCTTCACGGGAGGGACCTACGAGCAGTACTTC. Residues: CASSFFTGGTYEQYF.

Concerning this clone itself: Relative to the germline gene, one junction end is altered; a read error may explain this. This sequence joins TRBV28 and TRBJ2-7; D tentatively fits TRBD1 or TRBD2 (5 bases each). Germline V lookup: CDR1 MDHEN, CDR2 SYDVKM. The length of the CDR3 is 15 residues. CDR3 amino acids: CASSLGDRENYDQYF. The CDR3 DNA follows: TGTGCCAGCAGTTTAGGGGACCGAGAAAACTACGATCAGTACTTC.